Listed below are T cell receptor beta chains from one sample, sequenced in a study of cytomegalovirus exposure and HLA in healthy donors. Clones were read by immunoSEQ multiplex PCR, and TCRdb kept only the in-frame ones, dropping some. Among 200,000 to 300,000 clones listed, roughly 78% were seen once. Sequencing used PBMCs. The receptors derive from a boy between 10 and 17 years old in good health and CMV-seronegative. The CDR3 runs from the conserved cysteine through the conserved F or W.

TRBV29-1	TRBJ1-1	CSVETQGKGVAFF
TRBV29-1	TRBJ2-1	CSVEDRGGNEQFF
TRBV11-2	TRBJ2-1	CASSLGRVSNEQFF
TRBV10-1	TRBJ2-2	CASSRTGVNTGELFF
TRBV16	TRBJ1-5	CASSRTGRSQPQHF
TRBV30	NA	CAYWSGQTQYF
TRBV6-1	TRBJ1-1	CASNWVQGNTEAFF
TRBV5-1	TRBJ2-7	CASSLGLAGICEQYF
TRBV19	TRBJ2-7	CASMDRGRGSYEQYF
TRBV13	TRBJ2-7	CASGLAGGTDEQYF
TRBV19	TRBJ1-1	CASSSYGNTEAFF
TRBV19	TRBJ2-2	CASSISGRGTGELFF
TRBV2	TRBJ1-5	CASSEIPTDSNQPQHF
TRBV5-1	TRBJ1-1	CASSLRAGPEAFF
TRBV2	TRBJ2-7	CASSDRSGRAGDEQYF
TRBV6-4	TRBJ1-1	CASSESGVTEAFF
TRBV6-1	TRBJ2-7	CASRKGQGGEQYF
TRBV9	TRBJ1-1	CASSAGLFRGNTEAFF
TRBV19	TRBJ2-7	CASRDTGTSGIHEQYF
TRBV7-2	TRBJ1-2	CASSLGWQGRDGYTF
TRBV7-8	TRBJ2-7	CASSLIRTTAYEQYF
TRBV15	TRBJ2-2	CATSQTNTGELFF
TRBV6-5	TRBJ1-4	CASSSGQGNEKLFF
TRBV5-1	NA	CASSLEGRTPPEQYF
TRBV30	TRBJ1-3	CAWSPSSSGNTIYF
TRBV7-8	TRBJ2-7	CASSPDRTFEQYF
TRBV7-8	TRBJ1-2	CASSLGPDRVGYTF
TRBV7-8	TRBJ2-2	CASSPTRGRGTGELFF
TRBV30	TRBJ1-2	CAWSVPGTAEDFRGYTF
TRBV13	TRBJ1-2	CASTTRTDNYGYTF
TRBV4-1	TRBJ2-1	CASSSLGGSYNEQFF
TRBV19	TRBJ1-3	CASSIAAFGGQKLPGNTIYF
TRBV6-1	TRBJ1-2	CASSGVDRGNYGYTF
TRBV19	TRBJ1-5	CASSKDRGQGNQPQHF
TRBV5-1	TRBJ2-2	CASSLGTANTGELFF
TRBV29-1	TRBJ1-2	CSVDPGVDGYTF
TRBV7-9	TRBJ1-4	CASSLFGHNEKLFF
TRBV29-1	TRBJ1-2	CSVALDQTQPYGYTF
TRBV21-1	TRBJ2-7	CASSKRDRGMCSYGQYF
TRBV4-1	TRBJ2-7	CASSLRQGNEQYF
TRBV5-4	TRBJ1-1	CASSLTTGTEAFF
TRBV2	TRBJ2-1	CASSDIRTGGRGYNEQFF
TRBV5-1	TRBJ1-3	CASSLGLEETELRNTIYF
TRBV4-1	TRBJ2-3	CASSQTGLAGGPRNTDTQYF
TRBV6-5	TRBJ2-1	CASSSDRGTYNEQFF
TRBV9	TRBJ2-7	CASSVTGGYEQYF
TRBV6-1	TRBJ2-6	CASSEVGLAGAGANVLTF
TRBV5-8	TRBJ2-3	CASRPPPYGGLRHTQYF
TRBV14	TRBJ2-3	CASNTGGPSSTDTQYF
TRBV5-1	TRBJ2-5	CASTIDVGAETQYF
TRBV2	TRBJ2-7	CASSEAPGQYYEQYF
TRBV5-1	TRBJ2-1	CASSLTGWDEQFF
TRBV2	TRBJ2-7	CASYEFISGSYEQYF
TRBV7-9	TRBJ1-2	CASSLWTARAHSVYGYTF